What follows are 8 T cell receptor beta chains derived from one specimen sequenced in a study of T cell changes during pregnancy in multiple sclerosis. TCRdb keeps only in-frame clones here, not all; method: immunoSEQ multiplex PCR. The table includes some 140,000 clones, around 97% detected once. The input for sequencing was peripheral blood, taken after pregnancy. The receptors derive from a female donor with multiple sclerosis, enrolled in a pregnancy study.

This chain uses TRBV14 with TRBJ2-3, with D perhaps matching TRBD1 (5 bases). Trimming stripped 0 bases from V and 3 bases from J, with 16 bases between. The CDR3 length is 17 residues. Germline CDR1 SGHDN, CDR2 FVKESK. The DNA for the CDR3 is TGTGCCAGCAGCCAAGATCGGACAAGGGGATGGACAGATACGCAGTATTTT. Translation gives CASSQDRTRGWTDTQYF.

The chain uses TRBV29-1 and TRBJ2-2, with TRBD2 identical over 9 bases. The junction had 6 bases not matched to a gene; V was cut back by 4 bases and J by 3 bases. The V gene's germline CDR1 is SQVTM and CDR2 ANQGSEA. The CDR3 is 15 amino acids. The CDR3 here is CSVGISGRYTGELFF. In nucleotides, the CDR3 is TGCAGCGTTGGAATAAGCGGGAGGTACACCGGGGAGCTGTTTTTT.

This clone showed up just once. The chain carries TRBV27 and TRBJ1-1, with D possibly being TRBD1 (6 bases). V gave up 5 bases and J gave up 4 bases, with 17 bases separating them. The germline V gene has CDR1 MNHEY and CDR2 SMNVEV (reference sequence). CDR3 size: 15 residues. The chain's CDR3 is CASSLWGRVSTEAFF. CDR3 nucleotides: TGTGCCAGCAGTCTTTGGGGGCGGGTTAGCACTGAAGCTTTCTTT.

This chain joins TRBV11-1 and TRBJ2-7; TRBD2 might be the D (6 bases). Germline lookup yields CDR1 SGHAT and CDR2 FQDESV (reference sequence). The CDR3 length is 14 residues. Trimming took off 2 bases at V and 3 bases at J, with 11 bases between the two ends. CDR3 in amino acids: CASSLRGNHYEQYF. CDR3 sequence (DNA): TGTGCCAGCAGCTTACGGGGGAACCACTACGAGCAGTACTTC.

The chain links TRBV27 to TRBJ1-5; D unclear. CDR3 length equals 13 residues. From germline, CDR1 is MNHEY and CDR2 SMNVEV (reference sequence). Trimming removed 7 bases at V and 1 base at J, with 8 bases between. The CDR3 DNA is TGTGCCAGCATGGCTGGCAGCAATCAGCCCCAGCATTTT. This translates into CASMAGSNQPQHF.

This chain uses TRBV5-4 with TRBJ2-2, with D possibly TRBD1 on 6 matching bases. Trimming pared 4 bases from V and 0 bases from J, leaving 16 bases between. Germline loops: CDR1 SGHNT, CDR2 YYREEE (reference sequence). The CDR3 loop spans 17 amino acids. CDR3 sequence (DNA): TGTGCCAGCAGCCCAGGGGCGAGCGTAGCGAACACCGGGGAGCTGTTTTTT. Translation gives CASSPGASVANTGELFF.

V usage is TRBV19 and J usage is TRBJ2-1; D is possibly TRBD2 (7 bases). Germline loops: CDR1 LNHDA, CDR2 SQIVND (reference sequence). V was shortened by 0 bases and J by 0 bases, with 15 bases between the two germline ends. The CDR3 runs 18 residues. CDR3 protein: CASSIEGGAGASYNEQFF. The CDR3 coding sequence is TGTGCCAGTAGTATAGAGGGAGGGGCGGGGGCCTCCTACAATGAGCAGTTCTTC.

The chain uses TRBV4-2 and TRBJ1-5; possibly TRBD1 for D (6 bases). In germline, CDR1 is LGHNA, CDR2 YNFKEQ. There are 15 residues in the CDR3. V lost 4 bases, J lost 3 bases, and 13 bases lay in between. The CDR3 DNA reads as TGTGCCAGCAGCCCCGTCGGGACACACAATCAGCCCCAGCATTTT. Protein product: CASSPVGTHNQPQHF.